The 4 T cell receptor beta chains in this list originate from one sample, sequenced in a study of read filtering for tumor transcriptome and immune sequencing. The library was built from about 0.4 ug RNA with molecular barcoded adaptors for alpha/delta and beta/gamma chains. MiXCR, run by TCRdb on the reads, gives a single entry per CDR3 protein. The repertoire includes approximately 65,000 distinct CDR3 sequences, about 14% of them detected once, and about 44% sits in the top ten. The sequenced sample consisted of a population of CD138-negative cells sorted from bone marrow. These receptors originate from a donor at least 40 years old with multiple myeloma.

This clonotype was observed a handful of times. The chain employs TRBV7-9 and TRBJ2-1; perhaps D is TRBD1 or TRBD2 (5 bases each). The germline V and J ends were trimmed by 1 base and 8 bases, with 18 bases remaining between them. The CDR3 contains 16 residues. From germline, CDR1 is SEHNR and CDR2 FQNEAQ (reference sequence). The CDR3 sequence is CASSLELGPKVHEQFF. CDR3 coding DNA: TGTGCCAGCAGCTTAGAACTGGGACCCAAAGTCCATGAGCAGTTCTTC.

In this sample, this clonotype turned up many times. V is TRBV20-1 and J is TRBJ2-7, with 7 bases aligning to TRBD2. V was clipped by 1 base and J by 1 base; unmatched bases: 1. This CDR3 comprises 13 residues. Germline loops: CDR1 DFQATT, CDR2 SNEGSKA (reference sequence). The CDR3 spells CSARGTRSYEQYF. CDR3 in DNA: TGCAGTGCTAGAGGGACTAGGTCCTACGAGCAGTACTTC.

This clonotype appeared many times. The rearrangement uses TRBV20-1 and TRBJ2-1, with 14 bases that match TRBD2. Germline V lookup: CDR1 DFQATT, CDR2 SNEGSKA (reference sequence). The V gene end was trimmed by 5 bases and the J gene end by 6 bases; junction bases not matched to a gene: 9. The CDR3 extends over 16 amino acids. CDR3 DNA: TGCAGTGCTTTTTCCTCCGGGACTAGCGGGAGCAATGAGCAGTTCTTC. Protein sequence: CSAFSSGTSGSNEQFF.

This clonotype has ten or more counts. This chain uses TRBV28 with TRBJ1-5; TRBD1 is a possible D gene (5 bases). Germline-derived CDR1 and CDR2 are MDHEN and SYDVKM. CDR3 size: 16 residues. With 5 bases removed from V and 2 bases from J, the gap between germline ends came to 16 bases. The CDR3 DNA reads TGTGCCAGCAGTCCTCCCTGGGGGGGGGGCAATCAGCCCCAGCATTTT. Amino acid sequence: CASSPPWGGGNQPQHF.